These 9 T cell receptor beta chains share one sample of origin, sequenced in a study of OX40 agonist ivuxolimab in advanced cancers. The method was immunoSEQ multiplex PCR; TCRdb's version includes in-frame clones alone and lacks a portion of them. The repertoire includes nearly 80,000 clones, 90% of them detected once, and 0.33% sits in the top ten. The sequencing here drew on CD4+ or CD8+ T cells sorted from blood, taken in a trial of the OX40 agonist ivuxolimab. These receptors originate from an adult with an advanced solid tumor such as melanoma, head and neck, liver or kidney cancer.

The V and J genes are TRBV11-1 and TRBJ2-3; D unresolved. The CDR3 totals 13 residues. From germline, CDR1 is SGHAT and CDR2 FQDESV (reference sequence). The V and J ends lost 2 bases and 5 bases respectively, with 8 bases between them. CDR3 amino acids: CASSLSWKDTQYF. As DNA, the CDR3 is TGTGCCAGCAGCTTATCTTGGAAAGATACGCAGTATTTT.

This chain joins TRBV28 and TRBJ1-2; 7 nucleotides agree with TRBD1. Germline V gene sequence: CDR1 MDHEN, CDR2 SYDVKM. J gave up 0 bases and V 6 bases, and 4 bases lay outside the gene matches. The CDR3 extends over 14 amino acids. The DNA of the CDR3 is TGTGCCAGCAGGAACAGGGGAGCTAACTATGGCTACACCTTC. Its protein is CASRNRGANYGYTF.

V gene TRBV5-5 combines with J gene TRBJ1-2; 8 nucleotides match TRBD1. From germline, CDR1 is SGHKS and CDR2 YYEKEE (reference sequence). V lost 5 bases and J lost 2; bases outside the gene matches: 14. CDR3 length: 17 residues. This CDR3 is CASRDRAVPTQNYGYTF. CDR3 nucleotide sequence: TGTGCCAGCAGGGACAGGGCAGTCCCCACCCAGAACTATGGCTACACCTTC.

This clone occurred a few times. The chain is built from TRBV6-5 and TRBJ1-6, with 7 nucleotides matching TRBD1. CDR1 is MNHEY and CDR2 is SVGAGI in the germline V gene. The CDR3 runs 16 residues. Trimming took 0 bases from V and 6 from J; bases not matched to a gene: 5. CDR3 in DNA: TGTGCCAGCAGTTACTCGTACAGGGGCGGTAATTCACCCCTCCACTTT. The encoded protein is CASSYSYRGGNSPLHF.

This chain joins TRBV6-1 and TRBJ2-7, with D tentatively TRBD2 (5 bases). This CDR3 contains 12 residues. The ends were cut back, 5 bases at V and 3 bases at J, with 8 bases in the middle. In germline, CDR1 is MNHNS, CDR2 SASEGT. Written as DNA, the CDR3 is TGTGCCAGCAGTCGGGGAAGCTACGAGCAGTACGTC. This encodes CASSRGSYEQYV.

This chain uses TRBV4-2 with TRBJ1-4; unclear D gene. V was shortened by 2 bases and J by 2 bases, with 9 bases between the two germline ends. Germline V lookup: CDR1 LGHNA, CDR2 YNFKEQ. The CDR3 is 15 amino acids. The DNA for the CDR3 is TGTGCCAGCAGCCAATGGGGTGGGACTAATGAAAAACTGTTTTTT. As protein: CASSQWGGTNEKLFF.

The chain carries TRBV19 and TRBJ1-5; D not certain. Trimming pared 7 bases from V and 0 bases from J, leaving 13 bases between. The CDR3 is 15 amino acids. The germline CDR1 and CDR2 sequences are LNHDA and SQIVND (reference sequence). CDR3 loop: CASKRGRDSNQPQHF. The CDR3 nucleotides are TGTGCCAGTAAACGAGGCAGAGATAGCAATCAGCCCCAGCATTTT.

This chain joins TRBV4-2 and TRBJ2-1; D perhaps matches TRBD2 (6 bases). The CDR3 spans 15 residues. V lost 4 bases to trimming and J lost 4 bases, with 14 bases between them. Germline-derived CDR1 and CDR2 are LGHNA and YNFKEQ. The CDR3 protein is CASSPLGSGYNEQFF. CDR3 DNA sequence: TGTGCCAGCAGCCCCCTGGGTAGCGGATACAATGAGCAGTTCTTC.

This chain connects TRBV5-6 to TRBJ2-5, with D perhaps TRBD1 (6 bases). Germline V gene lookup returns CDR1 SGHDT and CDR2 YYEEEE. Trimming removed 0 bases at V and 5 bases at J, with 11 bases between. This CDR3 contains 14 residues. CDR3 region: CASSLVDSPETQYF. As DNA, the CDR3 is TGTGCCAGCAGCTTGGTGGACAGCCCGGAGACCCAGTACTTC.